This T cell receptor (beta chain) was profiled in a study of T cell changes during pregnancy in multiple sclerosis. Germline CDR1 and CDR2: ENHRY and SYGVKD. The CDR3 extends over 13 amino acids. V was cut by 2 bases and J by 14 bases, with 18 bases left in between. This clone occurred once. Produced via immunoSEQ multiplex PCR; TCRdb's table is partial and in-frame only. The data show tens of thousands of clones, around 91% seen once. Sequenced material: peripheral blood, taken in the third trimester of pregnancy. V and J are TRBV10-3 and TRBJ1-1; D not certain. This clonotype was obtained from a female donor in good health, enrolled as a control in a pregnancy study. For the CDR3, the DNA is TGTGCCATCAGTGAGACGTTTACAATCGAACGCTTCTTT. It translates to CAISETFTIERFF.